These 21 T cell receptor beta chains were sequenced from one sample in a study of radiotherapy plus CTLA-4 blockade in lung cancer. Clones were sequenced by immunoSEQ multiplex PCR, and TCRdb holds only the in-frame ones, with some missing. The sample consists of 1,500 to 2,000 clones, about 88% of them appearing once. Sequenced material: tumor tissue, taken from a patient treated with radiotherapy plus ipilimumab. The receptors were gathered from a human donor with non-small cell lung cancer who had a complete response to radiotherapy plus ipilimumab.

The chain employs TRBV7-2 and TRBJ1-4, with 8 bases that match TRBD1. CDR1 and CDR2 from the germline V gene are SGHTA and FQGNSA. The CDR3 spans 15 residues. With 4 bases clipped from V and 7 bases from J, the junction kept 8 bases outside the gene matches. The CDR3 reads CASSSSGGATEKLFF. The CDR3 nucleotides are TGTGCCAGCAGCTCGTCAGGGGGCGCGACTGAAAAACTGTTTTTT.

This chain links TRBV11-3 with TRBJ1-1; unclear D gene. Germline V gives CDR1 SGHNT, CDR2 YENEEA. V was pared by 1 base and J by 11 bases, with 14 bases between. The CDR3 sequence is 13 residues long. The CDR3 nucleotides read TGTGCCAGCAGCTTAGCTGACAACAATCGGGCTTTCTTT. Amino acids: CASSLADNNRAFF. Based on the CDR3 plus reference TRBV11-3 and TRBJ1-1, the full variable domain is EAGVVQSPRYKIIEKKQPVAFWCNPISGHNTLYWYLQNLGQGPELLIRYENEEAVDDSQLPKDRFSAERLKGVDSTLKIQPAELGDSAVYLCASSLADNNRAFFGQGTRLTVV.

The CDR3 DNA reads TGTGCCAGCAGCCCCCCAGGGGCTTTAACAGATACGCAGTATTTT. Amino acids: CASSPPGALTDTQYF. This chain uses TRBV7-8 with TRBJ2-3, with a weak D call TRBD1 (6 bases). V was trimmed by 5 bases and J by 3 bases, leaving 15 bases between them. The CDR3 is made up of 15 amino acids. Germline V gives CDR1 SGHVS, CDR2 FQNEAQ.

The genes are TRBV10-3 and TRBJ1-1, with a possible D match to TRBD1 (5 bases). CDR3 size: 13 residues. The germline V gene has CDR1 ENHRY and CDR2 SYGVKD. Trimming removed 6 bases from V and 1 base from J, with 9 bases in between. The CDR3 loop is CAIRMTANTEAFF. CDR3 DNA sequence: TGTGCCATCAGAATGACAGCGAACACTGAAGCTTTCTTT.

The chain joins TRBV7-9 to TRBJ2-1; TRBD1 is a possible D gene (7 bases). This CDR3 contains 18 residues. From germline, CDR1 is SEHNR and CDR2 FQNEAQ (reference sequence). Trimming left V 5 bases short and J 4 bases short, with 24 bases between. CDR3 nucleotide sequence: TGTGCCAGCAGCGGGGACAGCGCTAGCGCCATGGGATACAATGAGCAGTTCTTC. Its protein product is CASSGDSASAMGYNEQFF.

This clone was seen a few times. This chain joins TRBV4-1 and TRBJ2-6, with TRBD2 matching over 13 bases. CDR1 and CDR2 from the germline V gene are MGHRA and YSYEKL. The junction had 8 bases not matched to a gene; V was cut back by 0 bases and J by 3 bases. CDR3 length equals 20 residues. In DNA, the CDR3 is TGCGCCAGCAGCCAAGAACAGGGGACTAGCGGGATGAGTGGGGCCAACGTCCTGACTTTC. Its protein is CASSQEQGTSGMSGANVLTF.

The sample holds one count of this clone. This chain joins TRBV7-9 and TRBJ1-4; D gene unclear. CDR1 and CDR2 from the germline V gene are SEHNR and FQNEAQ (reference sequence). The V end was cut by 5 bases, the J end by 2 bases, with 15 bases between. This CDR3 region has 16 residues. In DNA, the CDR3 is TGTGCCAGCAGCCCCATGGGAGGGCAGACTAATGAAAAACTGTTTTTT. Translating it yields CASSPMGGQTNEKLFF. The whole variable domain, filled in from reference TRBV7-9 and TRBJ1-4, reads DTGVSQNPRHKITKRGQNVTFRCDPISEHNRLYWYRQTLGQGPEFLTYFQNEAQLEKSRLLSDRFSAERPKGSFSTLEIQRTEQGDSAMYLCASSPMGGQTNEKLFFGSGTQLSVL.

The chain uses TRBV5-1 and TRBJ2-1, with D tentatively TRBD1 or TRBD2 (5 bases each). Looked up from germline, CDR1 is SGHRS and CDR2 is YFSETQ. There are 13 residues in the CDR3. Trimming shortened V by 0 bases and J by 6 bases, and 7 bases separated the two germline ends. DNA for the CDR3: TGCGCCAGCAGCTTGGGGGGGAGCAATGAGCAGTTCTTC. The encoded protein is CASSLGGSNEQFF. The full variable domain, its missing parts supplied by reference TRBV5-1 and TRBJ2-1, is KAGVTQTPRYLIKTRGQQVTLSCSPISGHRSVSWYQQTPGQGLQFLFEYFSETQRNKGNFPGRFSGRQFSNSRSEMNVSTLELGDSALYLCASSLGGSNEQFFGPGTRLTVL.

The rearrangement links TRBV2 to TRBJ2-2; D possibly corresponds to TRBD2 (6 bases). Germline loops: CDR1 SNHLY, CDR2 FYNNEI. The V end was cut by 1 base, the J end by 8 bases, with 8 bases between. This CDR3 spans 13 amino acids. CDR3 sequence: CASSEEAGGELFF. Here the CDR3 DNA reads TGTGCCAGCAGTGAAGAGGCGGGAGGGGAGCTGTTTTTT.

The J gene is TRBJ2-7, the V gene TRBV11-3; 8 bases agree with TRBD1. V dropped 5 bases and J dropped 1; count of bases not matched to a gene: 7. From germline, CDR1 is SGHNT and CDR2 YENEEA. CDR3 length equals 15 residues. CDR3 nucleotides: TGTGCCAGCAGCCCCTCCGGACAGGGATCCTACGAGCAGTACTTC. Its protein is CASSPSGQGSYEQYF. Full variable domain (rest looked up from reference TRBV11-3 and TRBJ2-7): EAGVVQSPRYKIIEKKQPVAFWCNPISGHNTLYWYLQNLGQGPELLIRYENEEAVDDSQLPKDRFSAERLKGVDSTLKIQPAELGDSAVYLCASSPSGQGSYEQYFGPGTRLTVT.

The genes are TRBV9 and TRBJ2-2, with 8 bases aligning to TRBD1. In germline, CDR1 is SGDLS, CDR2 YYNGEE. CDR3 length: 17 amino acids. J lost 7 bases, V lost 1 base, and 12 bases had no gene match. CDR3 sequence (DNA): TGTGCCAGCAGCGTAAACCCAGGGGGCTGGGCCGTCGGGGAGCTGTTTTTT. Its translation: CASSVNPGGWAVGELFF.

V and J are TRBV11-3 and TRBJ1-1; D unresolved. Germline lookup yields CDR1 SGHNT and CDR2 YENEEA. This CDR3 comprises 15 residues. Trimming stripped 0 bases from V and 5 bases from J, with 13 bases between. CDR3 in amino acids: CASSLDMPGLTEAFF. The CDR3 DNA reads TGTGCCAGCAGCTTAGATATGCCGGGTCTTACTGAAGCTTTCTTT.

This clone came up a few times. J is TRBJ2-2 and V is TRBV5-1; possible D gene TRBD1, 6 bases. Germline-derived CDR1 and CDR2 are SGHRS and YFSETQ. V dropped 2 bases and J dropped 4 bases, with 12 bases sitting between them. The CDR3 loop spans 15 amino acids. This CDR3 is CASSFTTGSTGELFF. Here the CDR3 DNA reads TGCGCCAGCAGCTTCACAACAGGGAGCACCGGGGAGCTGTTTTTT.

The CDR3 reads CASSLGRGGPPYTQYF. In DNA form, the CDR3 reads TGTGCCAGCAGTTTAGGGCGGGGGGGCCCTCCCTATACGCAGTATTTT. The V gene is TRBV28, the J gene TRBJ2-3, with 9 bases fitting TRBD2. CDR3 length: 16 residues. The V gene end was trimmed by 2 bases and the J gene end by 7 bases; junction bases not matched to a gene: 10. Germline-derived CDR1 and CDR2 are MDHEN and SYDVKM.

V usage is TRBV7-9 and J usage is TRBJ1-1; 7 nucleotides line up with TRBD1. The CDR3 covers 12 residues. J gave up 7 bases and V 5 bases, and 4 bases lay outside the gene matches. Per the germline V gene, CDR1 is SEHNR and CDR2 is FQNEAQ (reference sequence). CDR3 sequence: CASSRDSLEAFF. The CDR3 DNA sequence: TGTGCCAGCAGCCGGGACAGCCTTGAAGCTTTCTTT.

This sequence joins TRBV6-1 and TRBJ2-4; D might be TRBD2 (5 bases). V was shortened by 1 base and J by 0 bases, with 10 bases between the two germline ends. The CDR3 spans 16 residues. Germline CDR1 MNHNS, CDR2 SASEGT. The CDR3 coding sequence is TGTGCCAGCAGTGAAGGTCTAGCTGAAGCCAAAAACATTCAGTACTTC. Translating it yields CASSEGLAEAKNIQYF.

The genes are TRBV30 and TRBJ1-2, with D possibly matching TRBD1 (5 bases). The length of the CDR3 is 13 residues. Germline-derived CDR1 and CDR2 are GTSNPN and SVGIG (reference sequence). V was pared by 3 bases and J by 8 bases, with 16 bases between. DNA for the CDR3: TGTGCCTGGAGCCCGTTGGGGGTTGGCGGCTACACCTTC. Translation: CAWSPLGVGGYTF.

This clone was recorded only once. The chain joins TRBV7-9 to TRBJ1-6; TRBD1 agrees at 9 bases. V lost 5 bases and J lost 6; bases outside the gene matches: 5. There are 15 residues in the CDR3. Per the germline V gene, CDR1 is SEHNR and CDR2 is FQNEAQ (reference sequence). The DNA of the CDR3 is TGTGCCAGCAGCACGATGACAGGGGGTAATTCACCCCTCCACTTT. Amino acid sequence: CASSTMTGGNSPLHF.

This chain links TRBV9 with TRBJ1-4; D may be TRBD1 (5 bases). V lost 3 bases, J lost 5 bases, and 17 bases lay in between. Germline V gene data show CDR1 as SGDLS and CDR2 as YYNGEE. The CDR3 runs to 16 residues. The CDR3 nucleotides are TGTGCCAGCAGCGCGTATTCCGGACGGGGGAATGAAAAACTGTTTTTT. Translated, it gives CASSAYSGRGNEKLFF.

The chain has TRBV4-3 and TRBJ1-5; D is unclear. The germline CDR1 and CDR2 sequences are LGHNA and YSLEER. This CDR3 contains 16 residues. V lost 0 bases to trimming and J lost 5 bases, with 14 bases between them. Here the CDR3 reads CASSQDLGRDDQPQHF. The CDR3 DNA is TGCGCCAGCAGCCAAGATTTAGGGAGAGACGATCAGCCCCAGCATTTT.

This chain links TRBV4-3 with TRBJ2-3; D is uncertain. The CDR3 is 13 amino acids. With 5 bases removed from V and 5 bases from J, the gap between germline ends came to 11 bases. The germline CDR1 and CDR2 sequences are LGHNA and YSLEER. The CDR3 bases are TGCGCCAGCAGCATAGCCGCACTAGATACGCAGTATTTT. Translating it yields CASSIAALDTQYF.